This T cell receptor beta chain was captured by sequencing in a study of shared clonotypes between healthy human individuals. Sequenced by immunoSEQ multiplex PCR; TCRdb stores in-frame clones only, minus some. The table lists millions of clones, just over 90% of them singletons. A few counts support this clone. V was pared by 4 bases and J by 0 bases, with 10 bases between. This CDR3 comprises 14 residues. CDR1 MNHNS and CDR2 SASEGT come from the germline V gene. Sample: naive CD4+ T cells sorted from blood. Subset in this sample: CD45RA+ positively selected. This TCR was sampled from a man aged 18 to 29 in good health. This chain links TRBV6-1 with TRBJ2-7, with unresolved D. CDR3 sequence reads: CASSAPVSSYEQYF. The CDR3 coding sequence is TGTGCCAGCAGTGCCCCTGTGAGCTCCTACGAGCAGTACTTC.